The rows below give T cell receptor beta chains drawn from one sample of a study of blood T cell repertoires in COVID-19. This table comes from immunoSEQ multiplex PCR, and its TCRdb copy is limited to in-frame clones, with some not included. In the table there are 200,000 to 250,000 clones, around 89% of which are singletons. Sequencing was done on a sample of peripheral blood. The receptors come from a man under 40 with COVID-19, enrolled during active disease. Each CDR3 is given with its conserved first and last residue. The D gene is left open where the match is weak. A row's size may be missing; if present it is once, few, many or a size class.

j_call | clone_size | v_call | d_call | cdr3_nt | cdr3_aa
TRBJ2-5 | once | TRBV7-2 | - | TGTGCCAGCGGGGGCGGGCGAGGGGAGACCCAGTACTTC | CASGGGRGETQYF
TRBJ1-1 | - | TRBV28 | TRBD1 | TGTGCCAGCAGCCCACAGGGGGAGGACACTGAAGCTTTCTTT | CASSPQGEDTEAFF
TRBJ1-2 | - | TRBV4-2 | TRBD1 | TGTGCCAGCAGCCAAGATGCAGGGGGCCACATCAACTATGGCTACACCTTC | CASSQDAGGHINYGYTF
TRBJ1-2 | - | TRBV19 | TRBD1 | TGTGCCAGTAGCAGGGGGACGGGGATGACTAACTATGGCTACACCTTC | CASSRGTGMTNYGYTF
TRBJ1-5 | - | TRBV28 | - | TGTGCCAGCAGTTTATACGGGATTCAGGATAGCAATCAGCCCCAGCATTTT | CASSLYGIQDSNQPQHF
TRBJ1-2 | once | TRBV20-1 | - | TGCAGTGCTACTACAGTGGATGGCTACACCTTC | CSATTVDGYTF
TRBJ1-5 | - | TRBV4-1 | TRBD1 | TGCGCCAGCAGCCCCAAGGACAGGGGGCGGGTTGATCAGCCCCAGCATTTT | CASSPKDRGRVDQPQHF
TRBJ1-6 | - | TRBV19 | - | TGTGCCAGTAGTACCCTGGTACGGGAGTTAAATTCACCCCTCCACTTT | CASSTLVRELNSPLHF
TRBJ2-1 | - | TRBV6-5 | - | TGTGCCAGCAGTTACACTCCTAACAGGGTTGATGAGCAGTTCTTC | CASSYTPNRVDEQFF
TRBJ2-7 | - | TRBV28 | - | TGTGCCAGCAGTTTAAACCAGTTCTACGAGCAGTACTTC | CASSLNQFYEQYF
TRBJ1-2 | - | TRBV28 | TRBD1 | TGTGCCGCTATCCCGACGGCAGGGGGCGGCGGCTACACCTTC | CAAIPTAGGGGYTF
TRBJ1-3 | - | TRBV5-1 | - | TGCGCCAGCAGCTTGGTTGGAGGGCTTTTCTCTGGAAACACCATATATTTT | CASSLVGGLFSGNTIYF
TRBJ2-1 | few | TRBV3-1/TRBV3-2 | TRBD1 | TGTGCCAGCAGCCCCTGGCCGGGACAGGGGGGCGACAATGAGCAGTTCTTC | CASSPWPGQGGDNEQFF
TRBJ2-5 | few | TRBV7-9 | - | TGTGCCAGCAGCTCGTCCACAGGGTACCAAGAGACCCAGTACTTC | CASSSSTGYQETQYF
TRBJ1-3 | - | TRBV20-1 | - | TGCAGTGCTATCTTTGGAAACACCATATATTTT | CSAIFGNTIYF
TRBJ2-3 | - | TRBV7-2 | - | TGTGCCAGCAGCTTAGTTAGGGGAAGCACAGATACGCAGTATTTT | CASSLVRGSTDTQYF
TRBJ1-1 | - | TRBV12-3/TRBV12-4 | - | TGTGCCAGCAGTTTTAGTGAGAACACTGAAGCTTTCTTT | CASSFSENTEAFF
TRBJ2-7 | - | TRBV7-9 | - | TGTGCCAGCTACCCAGCCCCAGCTAGCTCCTACGAGCAGTACTTC | CASYPAPASSYEQYF